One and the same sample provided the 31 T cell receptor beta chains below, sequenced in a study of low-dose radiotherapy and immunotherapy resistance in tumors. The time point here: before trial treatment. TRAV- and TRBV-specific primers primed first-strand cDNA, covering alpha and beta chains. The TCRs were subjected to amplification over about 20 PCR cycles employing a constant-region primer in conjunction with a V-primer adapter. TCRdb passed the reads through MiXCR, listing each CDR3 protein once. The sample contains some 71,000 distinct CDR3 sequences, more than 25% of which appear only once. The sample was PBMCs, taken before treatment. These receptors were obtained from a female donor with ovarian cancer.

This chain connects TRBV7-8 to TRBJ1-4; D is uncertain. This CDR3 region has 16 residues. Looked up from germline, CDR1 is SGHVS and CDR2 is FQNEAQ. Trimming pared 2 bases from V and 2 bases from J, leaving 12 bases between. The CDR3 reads CASSLTGGSTNEKLFF. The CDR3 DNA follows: TGTGCCAGCAGCTTAACGGGTGGAAGCACTAATGAAAAACTGTTTTTT.

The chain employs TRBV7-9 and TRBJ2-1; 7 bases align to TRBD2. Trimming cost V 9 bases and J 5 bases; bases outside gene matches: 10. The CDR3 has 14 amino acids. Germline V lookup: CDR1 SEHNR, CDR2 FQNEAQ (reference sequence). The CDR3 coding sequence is TGTGCCAGTACAACTAGCGCCTTAAACAATGAGCAGTTCTTC. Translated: CASTTSALNNEQFF.

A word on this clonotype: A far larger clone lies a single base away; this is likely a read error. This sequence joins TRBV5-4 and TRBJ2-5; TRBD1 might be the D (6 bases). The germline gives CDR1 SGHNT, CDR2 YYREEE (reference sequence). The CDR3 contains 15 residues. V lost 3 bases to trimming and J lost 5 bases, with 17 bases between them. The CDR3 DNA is TGTGCCAGCAGCTCGGGACACCCCGGCCGGGAGACCCAGTACTTC. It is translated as CASSSGHPGRETQYF.

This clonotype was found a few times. The CDR3: CASSLVAGTGNTEAFF. The CDR3 DNA follows: TGTGCCAGCAGCTTAGTTGCCGGGACAGGGAACACTGAAGCTTTCTTT. The chain employs TRBV7-8 and TRBJ1-1, with TRBD1 identical over 8 bases. This CDR3 region has 16 residues. V gave up 1 base and J gave up 1 base; unmatched junction bases: 5. The germline V gene has CDR1 SGHVS and CDR2 FQNEAQ.

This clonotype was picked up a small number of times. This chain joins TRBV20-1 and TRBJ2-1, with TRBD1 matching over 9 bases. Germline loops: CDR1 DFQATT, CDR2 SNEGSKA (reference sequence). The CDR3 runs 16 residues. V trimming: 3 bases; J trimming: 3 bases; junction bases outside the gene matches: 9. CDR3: CSARPPDRGFYNEQFF. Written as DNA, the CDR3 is TGCAGTGCTAGGCCCCCCGACAGGGGGTTCTACAATGAGCAGTTCTTC.

CDR3 sequence: CASSQIYGRGGLETQYF. CDR3 DNA: TGTGCCAGCAGCCAAATATACGGGCGGGGGGGCTTGGAGACCCAGTACTTC. The chain is built from TRBV3-1 and TRBJ2-5; 9 bases match TRBD2. The V gene's germline CDR1 is LGHDT and CDR2 YNNKEL (reference sequence). Trimming at V came to 2 bases and at J to 5 bases, leaving 12 bases not matched to a gene. CDR3 length equals 17 residues.

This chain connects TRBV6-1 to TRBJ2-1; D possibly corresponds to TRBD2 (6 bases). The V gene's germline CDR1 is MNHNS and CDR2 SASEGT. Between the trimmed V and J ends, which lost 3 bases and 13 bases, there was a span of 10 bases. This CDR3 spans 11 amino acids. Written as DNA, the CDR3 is TGTGCCAGCAGTGACCCGGGACTCCAGTTCTTC. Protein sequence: CASSDPGLQFF.

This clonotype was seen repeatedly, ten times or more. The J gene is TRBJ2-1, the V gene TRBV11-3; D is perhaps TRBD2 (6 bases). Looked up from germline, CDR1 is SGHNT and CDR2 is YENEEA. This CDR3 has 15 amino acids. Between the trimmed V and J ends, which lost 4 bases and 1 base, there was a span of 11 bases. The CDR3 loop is CASSSAGSSYNEQFF. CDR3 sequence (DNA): TGTGCCAGCAGCTCCGCGGGGAGTTCCTACAATGAGCAGTTCTTC.

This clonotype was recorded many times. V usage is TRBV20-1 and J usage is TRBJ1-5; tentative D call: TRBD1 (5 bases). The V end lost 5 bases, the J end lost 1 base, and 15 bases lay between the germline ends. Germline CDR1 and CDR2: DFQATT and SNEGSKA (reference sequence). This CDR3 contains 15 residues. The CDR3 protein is CSASGARGSNQPQHF. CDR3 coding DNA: TGCAGTGCTTCCGGGGCCAGAGGGAGCAATCAGCCCCAGCATTTT.

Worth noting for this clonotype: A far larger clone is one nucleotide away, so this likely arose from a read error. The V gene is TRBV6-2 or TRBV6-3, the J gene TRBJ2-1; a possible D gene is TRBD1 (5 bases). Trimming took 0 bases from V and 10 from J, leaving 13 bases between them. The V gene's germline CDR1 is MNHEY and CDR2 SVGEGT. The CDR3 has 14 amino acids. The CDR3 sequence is CASSYSGASYEQFF. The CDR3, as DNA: TGTGCCAGCAGTTACTCAGGGGCGAGCTACGAGCAGTTCTTC.

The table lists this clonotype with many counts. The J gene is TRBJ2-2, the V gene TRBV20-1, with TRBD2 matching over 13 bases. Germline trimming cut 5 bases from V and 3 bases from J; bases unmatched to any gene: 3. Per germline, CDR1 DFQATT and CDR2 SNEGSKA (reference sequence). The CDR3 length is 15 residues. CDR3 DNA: TGCAGTGCTCCGACTAGCGGGGGGTACACCGGGGAGCTGTTTTTT. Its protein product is CSAPTSGGYTGELFF.

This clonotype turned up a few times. The CDR3 bases are TGTGCCAGCTCACTTCCCCTAGGAACCAATGAGCAGTTCTTC. It encodes CASSLPLGTNEQFF. The chain has TRBV18 and TRBJ2-1; D is uncertain. V was clipped by 4 bases and J by 6 bases, with 13 bases between them. The CDR3 has 14 amino acids. Germline V gene sequence: CDR1 KGHSH, CDR2 LQKENI.

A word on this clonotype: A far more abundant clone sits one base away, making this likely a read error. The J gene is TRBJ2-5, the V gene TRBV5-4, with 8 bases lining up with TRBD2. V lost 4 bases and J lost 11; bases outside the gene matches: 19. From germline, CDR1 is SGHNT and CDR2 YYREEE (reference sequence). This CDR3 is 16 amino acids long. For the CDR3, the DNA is TGTGCCAGCAGCCAGAGACGGGGGGGCTCCTACAATGAGCAGTACTTC. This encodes CASSQRRGGSYNEQYF.

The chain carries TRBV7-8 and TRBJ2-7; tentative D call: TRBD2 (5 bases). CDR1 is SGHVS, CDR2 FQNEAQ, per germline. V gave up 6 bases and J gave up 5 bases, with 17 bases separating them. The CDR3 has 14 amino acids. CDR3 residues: CASRQTGSFHEQYF. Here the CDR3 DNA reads TGTGCCAGCAGGCAAACGGGATCCTTTCACGAGCAGTACTTC.

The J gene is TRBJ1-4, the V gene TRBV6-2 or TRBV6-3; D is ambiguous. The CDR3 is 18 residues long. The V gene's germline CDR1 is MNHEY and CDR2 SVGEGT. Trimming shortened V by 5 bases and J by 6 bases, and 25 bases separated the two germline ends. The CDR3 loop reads CASSEALGTYLRHEKLFF. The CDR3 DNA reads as TGTGCCAGCAGTGAAGCCTTGGGCACCTACCTTCGGCATGAAAAACTGTTTTTT.

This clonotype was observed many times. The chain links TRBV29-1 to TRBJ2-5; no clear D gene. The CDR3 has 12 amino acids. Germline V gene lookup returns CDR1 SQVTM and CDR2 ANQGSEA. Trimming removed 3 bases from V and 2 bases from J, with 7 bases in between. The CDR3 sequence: CSVDRLQETQYF. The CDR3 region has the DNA TGCAGCGTTGACCGGCTTCAAGAGACCCAGTACTTC. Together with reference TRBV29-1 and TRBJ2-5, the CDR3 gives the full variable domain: SAVISQKPSRDICQRGTSLTIQCQVDSQVTMMFWYRQQPGQSLTLIATANQGSEATYESGFVIDKFPISRPNLTFSTLTVSNMSPEDSSIYLCSVDRLQETQYFGPGTRLLVL.

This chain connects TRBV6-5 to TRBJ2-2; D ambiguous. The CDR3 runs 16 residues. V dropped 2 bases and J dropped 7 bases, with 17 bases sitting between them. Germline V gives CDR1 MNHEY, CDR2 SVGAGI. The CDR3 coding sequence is TGTGCCAGCAGTTACCATGTGTCTACCCTGGGCGGGGAGCTGTTTTTT. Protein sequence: CASSYHVSTLGGELFF.

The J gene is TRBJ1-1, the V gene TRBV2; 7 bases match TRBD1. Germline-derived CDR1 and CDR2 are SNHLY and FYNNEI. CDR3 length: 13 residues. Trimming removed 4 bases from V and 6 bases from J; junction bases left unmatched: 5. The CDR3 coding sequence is TGTGCCAGCAGTGCCGACAGGGACTCTGAAGCTTTCTTT. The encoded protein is CASSADRDSEAFF.

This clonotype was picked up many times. As DNA, the CDR3 is TGTGCCAGTAGTATTATCGGGACAGGTTCCTACAATGAGCAGTTCTTC. As protein: CASSIIGTGSYNEQFF. This sequence joins TRBV19 and TRBJ2-1, with 8 bases aligning to TRBD1. CDR1 is LNHDA and CDR2 is SQIVND in the germline V gene (reference sequence). The CDR3 loop spans 16 amino acids. V dropped 3 bases and J dropped 1; count of bases not matched to a gene: 5.

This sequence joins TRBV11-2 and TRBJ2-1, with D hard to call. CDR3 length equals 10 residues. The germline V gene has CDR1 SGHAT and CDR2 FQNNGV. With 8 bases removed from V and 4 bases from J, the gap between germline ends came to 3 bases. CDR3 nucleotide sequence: TGTGCCAGCGGATACAATGAGCAGTTCTTC. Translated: CASGYNEQFF.

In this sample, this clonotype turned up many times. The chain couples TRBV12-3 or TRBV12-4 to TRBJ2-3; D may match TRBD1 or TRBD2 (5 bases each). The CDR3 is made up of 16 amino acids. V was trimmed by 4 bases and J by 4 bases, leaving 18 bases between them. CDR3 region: CASSYLGPRAADTQYF. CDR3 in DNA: TGTGCCAGCAGTTATTTGGGACCCAGGGCGGCAGATACGCAGTATTTT.

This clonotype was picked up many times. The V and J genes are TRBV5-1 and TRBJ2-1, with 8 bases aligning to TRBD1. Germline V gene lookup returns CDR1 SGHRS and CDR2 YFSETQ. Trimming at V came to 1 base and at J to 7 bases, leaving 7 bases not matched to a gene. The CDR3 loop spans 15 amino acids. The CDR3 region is CASSLSDRVGNEQFF. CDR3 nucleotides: TGCGCCAGCAGCTTGTCGGACAGGGTGGGGAATGAGCAGTTCTTC.

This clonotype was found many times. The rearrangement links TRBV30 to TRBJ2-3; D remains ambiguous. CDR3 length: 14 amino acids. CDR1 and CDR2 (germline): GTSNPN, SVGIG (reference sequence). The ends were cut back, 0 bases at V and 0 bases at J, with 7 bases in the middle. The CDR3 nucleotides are TGTGCCTGGAGTGTTGTAGGGAGCACAGATACGCAGTATTTT. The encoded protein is CAWSVVGSTDTQYF.

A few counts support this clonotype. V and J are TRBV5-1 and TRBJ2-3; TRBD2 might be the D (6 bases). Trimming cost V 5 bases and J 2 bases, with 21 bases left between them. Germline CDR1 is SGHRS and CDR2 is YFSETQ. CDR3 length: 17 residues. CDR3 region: CASRDGRTSWATDTQYF. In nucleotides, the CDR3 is TGCGCCAGCAGGGATGGCCGTACTAGCTGGGCCACAGATACGCAGTATTTT.

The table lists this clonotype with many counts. The CDR3 is CASSSHFGLNNSPLHF. The CDR3 nucleotides read TGTGCCAGCAGCTCTCACTTTGGCCTAAATAATTCACCCCTCCACTTT. V and J are TRBV7-6 and TRBJ1-6; D remains ambiguous. The CDR3 is 16 amino acids. Germline CDR1 SGHVS, CDR2 FNYEAQ. V lost 4 bases to trimming and J lost 5 bases, with 15 bases between them.

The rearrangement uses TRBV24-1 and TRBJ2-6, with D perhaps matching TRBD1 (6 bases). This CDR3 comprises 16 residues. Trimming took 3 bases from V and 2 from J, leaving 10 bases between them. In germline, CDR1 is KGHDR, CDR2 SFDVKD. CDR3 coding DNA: TGTGCCACCAGTGATACAGGGATCGCTGGGGCCAACGTCCTGACTTTC. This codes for CATSDTGIAGANVLTF.

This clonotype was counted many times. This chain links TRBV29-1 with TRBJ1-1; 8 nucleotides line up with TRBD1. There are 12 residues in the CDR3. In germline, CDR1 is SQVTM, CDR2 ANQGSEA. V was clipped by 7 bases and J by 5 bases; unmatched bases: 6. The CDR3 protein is CSGQGSRTEAFF. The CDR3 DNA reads TGCAGCGGACAGGGGAGTCGGACTGAAGCTTTCTTT.

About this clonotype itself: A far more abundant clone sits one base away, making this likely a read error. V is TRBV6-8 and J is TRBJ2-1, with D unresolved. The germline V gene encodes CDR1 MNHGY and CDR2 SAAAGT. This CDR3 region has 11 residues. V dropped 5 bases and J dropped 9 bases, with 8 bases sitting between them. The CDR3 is CASSTHSEQFF. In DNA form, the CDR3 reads TGTGCCAGCAGTACTCACAGTGAGCAGTTCTTC.

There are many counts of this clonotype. The CDR3 DNA is TGCGCCAGCAGCTCCGACAGGGACGGGAACACTGAAGCTTTCTTT. This gives the protein CASSSDRDGNTEAFF. The chain carries TRBV4-1 and TRBJ1-1, with TRBD1 matching over 7 bases. The CDR3 has 15 residues. Germline CDR1 MGHRA, CDR2 YSYEKL. Trimming removed 5 bases from V and 1 base from J; junction bases left unmatched: 7.

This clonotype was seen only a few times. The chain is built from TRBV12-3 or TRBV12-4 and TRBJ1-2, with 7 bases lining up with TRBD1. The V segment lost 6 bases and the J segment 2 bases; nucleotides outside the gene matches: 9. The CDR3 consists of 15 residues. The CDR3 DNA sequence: TGTGCCAGCAGCCCCACAGGGGTAAAGAACTATGGCTACACCTTC. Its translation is CASSPTGVKNYGYTF.

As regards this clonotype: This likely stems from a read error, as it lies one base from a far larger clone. CDR3 coding DNA: TGCAGCGTTGTAGGGCCTAGCGGGAGGCCAACCTACGAGCAGTTCTTC. Its translation: CSVVGPSGRPTYEQFF. This rearrangement joins TRBV29-1 to TRBJ2-1; 11 bases are shared with TRBD2. Germline V gene lookup returns CDR1 SQVTM and CDR2 ANQGSEA. There are 16 residues in the CDR3. J lost 10 bases, V lost 4 bases, and 15 bases had no gene match.